The T cell receptor beta chain described here comes from a study of blood T cell repertoires in COVID-19. Sequenced by immunoSEQ multiplex PCR; TCRdb stores in-frame clones only, minus some. The sample lists 200,000 to 300,000 clones; approximately 84% were seen once. This CDR3 spans 16 amino acids. V shed 4 bases and J shed 2 bases, with 18 bases lying between them. CDR1 and CDR2 (germline): SGHDT, YYEEEE. Sequencing was done on a sample of peripheral blood. This TCR was sampled from a woman aged 80 or older with acute or convalescent COVID-19. The chain couples TRBV5-6 to TRBJ1-1; possible D gene TRBD1, 5 bases. The CDR3 here is CASSPDLGRENTEAFF. Here the CDR3 DNA reads TGTGCCAGCAGCCCGGACCTCGGCAGGGAAAACACTGAAGCTTTCTTT. Supplemented by reference TRBV5-6 and TRBJ1-1, the full variable domain reads DAGVTQSPTHLIKTRGQQVTLRCSPKSGHDTVSWYQQALGQGPQFIFQYYEEEERQRGNFPDRFSGHQFPNYSSELNVNALLLGDSALYLCASSPDLGRENTEAFFGQGTRLTVV.